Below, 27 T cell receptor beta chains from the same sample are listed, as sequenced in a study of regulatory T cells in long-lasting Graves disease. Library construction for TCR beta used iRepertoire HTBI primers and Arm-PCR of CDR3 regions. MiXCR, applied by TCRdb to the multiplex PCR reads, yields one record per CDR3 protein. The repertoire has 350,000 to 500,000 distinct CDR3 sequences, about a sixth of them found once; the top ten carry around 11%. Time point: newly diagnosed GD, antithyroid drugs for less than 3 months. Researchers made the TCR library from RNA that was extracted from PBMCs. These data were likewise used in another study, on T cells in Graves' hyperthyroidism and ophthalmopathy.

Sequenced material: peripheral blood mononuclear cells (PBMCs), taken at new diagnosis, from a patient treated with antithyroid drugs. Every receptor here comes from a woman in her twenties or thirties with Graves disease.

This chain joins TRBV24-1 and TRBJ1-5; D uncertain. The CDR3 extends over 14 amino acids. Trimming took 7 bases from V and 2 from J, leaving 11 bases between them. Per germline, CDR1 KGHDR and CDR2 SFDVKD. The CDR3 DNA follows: TGTGCCACCAGGGGCCCAGATGGCAATCAGCCCCAGCATTTT. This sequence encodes CATRGPDGNQPQHF.

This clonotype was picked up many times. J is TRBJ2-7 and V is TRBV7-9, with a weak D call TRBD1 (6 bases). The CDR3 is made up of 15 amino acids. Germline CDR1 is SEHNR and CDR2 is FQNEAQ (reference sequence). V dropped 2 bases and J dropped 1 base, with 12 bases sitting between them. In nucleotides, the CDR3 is TGTGCCAGCAGCTTACCTTCGGACAGATCCTACGAGCAGTACTTC. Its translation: CASSLPSDRSYEQYF.

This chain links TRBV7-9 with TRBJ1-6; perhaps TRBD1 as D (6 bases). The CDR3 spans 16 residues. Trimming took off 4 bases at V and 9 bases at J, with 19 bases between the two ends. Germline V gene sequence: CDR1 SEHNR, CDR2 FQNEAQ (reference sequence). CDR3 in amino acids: CASSSSQGSFASPLHF. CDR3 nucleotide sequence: TGTGCCAGCAGCTCCTCACAGGGCAGTTTTGCTTCACCCCTCCACTTT.

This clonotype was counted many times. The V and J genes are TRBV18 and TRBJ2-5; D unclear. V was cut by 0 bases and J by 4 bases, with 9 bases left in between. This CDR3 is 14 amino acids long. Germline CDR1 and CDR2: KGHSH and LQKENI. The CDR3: CASSPPPQRETQYF. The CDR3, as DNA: TGTGCCAGCTCACCACCGCCGCAGAGAGAGACCCAGTACTTC.

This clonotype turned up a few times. CDR3 bases: TGCAGTGCTCGGACTAGCGGGAACCTCCGGGAGACCCAGTACTTC. It translates to CSARTSGNLRETQYF. The V and J genes are TRBV20-1 and TRBJ2-5; 12 bases fit TRBD2. The germline V gene encodes CDR1 DFQATT and CDR2 SNEGSKA (reference sequence). The CDR3 is made up of 15 amino acids. V was clipped by 5 bases and J by 5 bases; unmatched bases: 9.

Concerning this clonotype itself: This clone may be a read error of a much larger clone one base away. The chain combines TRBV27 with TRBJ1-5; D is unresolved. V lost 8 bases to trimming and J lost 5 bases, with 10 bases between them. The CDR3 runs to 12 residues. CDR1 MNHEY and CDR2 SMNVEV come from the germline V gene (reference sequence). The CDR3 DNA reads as TGTGCCAGCGGTATGAGTGATCAGCCCCAGCATTTT. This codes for CASGMSDQPQHF.

CDR3 region: CSATTGGDQPQHF. The CDR3 region has the DNA TGCAGTGCTACAACAGGGGGGGATCAGCCCCAGCATTTT. The V call is TRBV20-1, the J call TRBJ1-5, with 8 bases that match TRBD1. The length of the CDR3 is 13 residues. The J segment lost 5 bases and the V segment lost 4 bases, leaving 4 bases of the junction unmatched. Germline CDR1 reads DFQATT; CDR2 reads SNEGSKA (reference sequence).

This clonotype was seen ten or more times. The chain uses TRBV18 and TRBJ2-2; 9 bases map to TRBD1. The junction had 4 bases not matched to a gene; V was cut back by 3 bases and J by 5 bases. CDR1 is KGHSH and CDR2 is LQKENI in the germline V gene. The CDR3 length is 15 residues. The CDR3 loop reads CASSPLQGATGELFF. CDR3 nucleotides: TGTGCCAGCTCACCTTTACAGGGGGCGACCGGGGAGCTGTTTTTT.

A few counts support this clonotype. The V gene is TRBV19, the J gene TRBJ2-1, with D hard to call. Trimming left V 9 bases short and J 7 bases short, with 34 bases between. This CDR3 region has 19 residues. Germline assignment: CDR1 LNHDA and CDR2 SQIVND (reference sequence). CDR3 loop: CASHPNGSPNPLLLNEQFF. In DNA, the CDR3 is TGTGCCAGCCACCCCAACGGGTCCCCAAATCCCCTACTACTGAATGAGCAGTTCTTC.

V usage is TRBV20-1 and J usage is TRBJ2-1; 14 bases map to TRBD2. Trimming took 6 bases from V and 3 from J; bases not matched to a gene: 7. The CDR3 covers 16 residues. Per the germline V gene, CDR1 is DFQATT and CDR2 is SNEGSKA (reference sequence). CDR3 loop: CSARTSGRRGYNEQFF. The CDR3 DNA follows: TGCAGTGCACGGACTAGCGGGAGGAGGGGCTACAATGAGCAGTTCTTC.

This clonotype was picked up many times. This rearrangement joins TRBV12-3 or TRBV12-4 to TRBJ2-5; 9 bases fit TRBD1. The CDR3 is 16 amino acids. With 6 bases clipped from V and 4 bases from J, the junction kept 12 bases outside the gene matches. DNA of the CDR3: TGTGCCAGCAGCCCCGGGGCACAGGGGGCAGGAGAGACCCAGTACTTC. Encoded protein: CASSPGAQGAGETQYF.

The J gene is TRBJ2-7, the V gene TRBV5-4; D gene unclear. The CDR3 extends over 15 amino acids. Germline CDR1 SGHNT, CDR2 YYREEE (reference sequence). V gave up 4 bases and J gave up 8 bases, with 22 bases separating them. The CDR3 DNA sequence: TGTGCCAGCAGCCCTCCTAACGGTGAGATAGATAAGCAGTACTTC. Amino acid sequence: CASSPPNGEIDKQYF.

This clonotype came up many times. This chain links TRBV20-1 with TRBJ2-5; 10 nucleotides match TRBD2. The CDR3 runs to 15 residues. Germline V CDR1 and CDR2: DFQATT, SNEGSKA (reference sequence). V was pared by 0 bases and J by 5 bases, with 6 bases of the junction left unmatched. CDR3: CSARDGTSVEETQYF. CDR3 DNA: TGCAGTGCTAGAGACGGGACTAGCGTAGAGGAGACCCAGTACTTC.

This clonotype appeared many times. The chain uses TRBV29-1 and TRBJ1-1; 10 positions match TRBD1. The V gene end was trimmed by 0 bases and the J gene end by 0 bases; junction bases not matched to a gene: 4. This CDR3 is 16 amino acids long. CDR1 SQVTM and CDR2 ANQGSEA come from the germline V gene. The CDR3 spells CSVEDPGQGLNTEAFF. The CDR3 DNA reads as TGCAGCGTTGAAGATCCGGGACAGGGGTTGAACACTGAAGCTTTCTTT.

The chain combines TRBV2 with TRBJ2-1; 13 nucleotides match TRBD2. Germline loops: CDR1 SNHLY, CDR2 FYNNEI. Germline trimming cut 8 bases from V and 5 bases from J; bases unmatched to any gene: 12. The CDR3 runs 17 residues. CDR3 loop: CASGGTSGRVLDNEQFF. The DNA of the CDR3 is TGTGCCAGCGGGGGAACTAGCGGGAGGGTCTTAGACAATGAGCAGTTCTTC. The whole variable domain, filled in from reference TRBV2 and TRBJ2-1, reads EPEVTQTPSHQVTQMGQEVILRCVPISNHLYFYWYRQILGQKVEFLVSFYNNEISEKSEIFDDQFSVERPDGSNFTLKIRSTKLEDSAMYFCASGGTSGRVLDNEQFFGPGTRLTVL.

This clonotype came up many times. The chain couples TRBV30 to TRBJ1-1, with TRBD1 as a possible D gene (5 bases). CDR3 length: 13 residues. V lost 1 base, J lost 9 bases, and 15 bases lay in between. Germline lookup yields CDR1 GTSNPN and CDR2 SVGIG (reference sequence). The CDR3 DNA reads TGTGCCTGGAGTGGATGGGATGGGGGGAAAGCTTTCTTT. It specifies CAWSGWDGGKAFF. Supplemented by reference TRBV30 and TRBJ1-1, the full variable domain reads SQTIHQWPATLVQPVGSPLSLECTVEGTSNPNLYWYRQAAGRGLQLLFYSVGIGQISSEVPQNLSASRPQDRQFILSSKKLLLSDSGFYLCAWSGWDGGKAFFGQGTRLTVV.

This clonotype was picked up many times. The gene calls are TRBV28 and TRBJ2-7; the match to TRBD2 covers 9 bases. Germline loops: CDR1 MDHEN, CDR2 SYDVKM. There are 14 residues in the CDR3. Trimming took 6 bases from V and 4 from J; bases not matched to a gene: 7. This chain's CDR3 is CASSFGLASYEQYF. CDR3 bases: TGTGCCAGCAGCTTTGGACTAGCGTCGTACGAGCAGTACTTC. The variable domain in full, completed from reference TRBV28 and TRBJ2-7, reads DVKVTQSSRYLVKRTGEKVFLECVQDMDHENMFWYRQDPGLGLRLIYFSYDVKMKEKGDIPEGYSVSREKKERFSLILESASTNQTSMYLCASSFGLASYEQYFGPGTRLTVT.

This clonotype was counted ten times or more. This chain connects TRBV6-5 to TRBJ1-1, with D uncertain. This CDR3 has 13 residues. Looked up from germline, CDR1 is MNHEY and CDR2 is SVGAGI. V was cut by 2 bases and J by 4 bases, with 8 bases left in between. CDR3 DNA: TGTGCCAGCAGTTACCCTTCGGGCACTGAAGCTTTCTTT. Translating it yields CASSYPSGTEAFF.

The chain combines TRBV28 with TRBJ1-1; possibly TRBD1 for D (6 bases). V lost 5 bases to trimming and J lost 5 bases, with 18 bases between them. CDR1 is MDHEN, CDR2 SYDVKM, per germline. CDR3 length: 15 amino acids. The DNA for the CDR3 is TGTGCCAGCAGTCGCGGGGCGGCAGGGGAGACTGAAGCTTTCTTT. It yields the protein CASSRGAAGETEAFF. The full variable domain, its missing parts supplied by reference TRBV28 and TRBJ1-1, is DVKVTQSSRYLVKRTGEKVFLECVQDMDHENMFWYRQDPGLGLRLIYFSYDVKMKEKGDIPEGYSVSREKKERFSLILESASTNQTSMYLCASSRGAAGETEAFFGQGTRLTVV.

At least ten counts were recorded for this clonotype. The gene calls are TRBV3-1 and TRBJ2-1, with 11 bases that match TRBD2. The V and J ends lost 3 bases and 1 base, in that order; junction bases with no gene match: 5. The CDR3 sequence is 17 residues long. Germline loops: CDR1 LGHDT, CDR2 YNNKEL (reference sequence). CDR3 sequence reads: CASSQDSGRVSYNEQFF. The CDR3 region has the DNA TGTGCCAGCAGCCAGGATAGCGGGAGGGTTTCCTACAATGAGCAGTTCTTC.

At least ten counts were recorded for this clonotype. Written as DNA, the CDR3 is TGTGCCAGCAGCCGAGACAGGGGAGAGACCCAGTACTTC. It specifies CASSRDRGETQYF. The chain joins TRBV7-2 to TRBJ2-5, with 8 bases lining up with TRBD1. Per the germline V gene, CDR1 is SGHTA and CDR2 is FQGNSA. With 5 bases clipped from V and 4 bases from J, the junction kept 3 bases outside the gene matches. The CDR3 sequence is 13 residues long.

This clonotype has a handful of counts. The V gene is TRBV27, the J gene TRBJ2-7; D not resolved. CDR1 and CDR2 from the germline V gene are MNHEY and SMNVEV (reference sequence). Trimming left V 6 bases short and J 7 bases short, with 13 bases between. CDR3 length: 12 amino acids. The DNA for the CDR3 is TGTGCCAGCAGGGAAAAGTGGAATGAGCAGTACTTC. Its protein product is CASREKWNEQYF.

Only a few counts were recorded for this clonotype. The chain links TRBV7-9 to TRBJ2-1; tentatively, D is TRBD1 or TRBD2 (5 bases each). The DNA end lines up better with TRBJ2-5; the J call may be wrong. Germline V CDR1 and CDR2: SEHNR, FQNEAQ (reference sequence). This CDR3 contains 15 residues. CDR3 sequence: CASSPPRGNLETQYF. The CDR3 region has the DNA TGTGCCAGCAGCCCTCCCCGGGGCAACCTTGAGACCCAGTACTTC.

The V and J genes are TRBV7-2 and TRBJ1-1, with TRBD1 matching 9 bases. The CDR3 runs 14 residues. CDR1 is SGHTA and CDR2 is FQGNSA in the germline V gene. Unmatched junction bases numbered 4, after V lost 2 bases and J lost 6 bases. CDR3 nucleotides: TGTGCCAGCAGCTTACGGACAGGGGCATCTGAAGCTTTCTTT. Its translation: CASSLRTGASEAFF.

The CDR3 spells CASDRGLGTQYF. For the CDR3, the DNA is TGTGCCAGCGACCGGGGTTTGGGGACCCAGTACTTC. This chain joins TRBV2 and TRBJ2-5, with a tentative D call TRBD2 (5 bases). CDR1 and CDR2 (germline): SNHLY, FYNNEI. The CDR3 extends over 12 amino acids. V was trimmed by 8 bases and J by 7 bases, leaving 14 bases between them. Full variable domain (rest looked up from reference TRBV2 and TRBJ2-5): EPEVTQTPSHQVTQMGQEVILRCVPISNHLYFYWYRQILGQKVEFLVSFYNNEISEKSEIFDDQFSVERPDGSNFTLKIRSTKLEDSAMYFCASDRGLGTQYFGPGTRLLVL.

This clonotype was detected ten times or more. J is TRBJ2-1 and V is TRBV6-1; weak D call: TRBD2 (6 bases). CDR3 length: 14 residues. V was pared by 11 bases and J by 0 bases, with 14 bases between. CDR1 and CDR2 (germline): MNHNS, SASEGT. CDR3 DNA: TGTGCCTCAGGGCCGACTAGCTCCTACAATGAGCAGTTCTTC. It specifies CASGPTSSYNEQFF.

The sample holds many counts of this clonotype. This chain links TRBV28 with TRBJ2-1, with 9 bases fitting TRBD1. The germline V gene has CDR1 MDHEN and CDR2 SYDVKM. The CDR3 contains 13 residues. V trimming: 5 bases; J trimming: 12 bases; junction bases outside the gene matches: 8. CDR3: CASSELEGQGQFF. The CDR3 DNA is TGTGCCAGCAGTGAATTAGAGGGACAGGGGCAGTTCTTC.